The 16 T cell receptor beta chains in this list originate from one sample, sequenced in a study of cytomegalovirus exposure and HLA in healthy donors (dated by TCRdb to about 2017). The receptor library was made with the immunoSEQ multiplex PCR assay. For the multiplex PCR, a mixture combining 60 forward primers for TCR Vbeta segments and 13 reverse primers for TCR Jbeta segments was used. This immuneACCESS table, as held by TCRdb, lists in-frame sequences with V and J called but not all clones. Of the missing ones, under half trace to an unresolved V gene in checked studies; the others have no known cause. The sample has about 180,000 clones on record, 79% of them singletons. The ten largest clones capture under 0.9% of the sample. The sample comprised PBMCs. These receptors came from a woman between 35 and 50 years old in good health and CMV-seronegative.

This chain connects TRBV19 to TRBJ1-5; TRBD1 agrees at 8 bases. CDR1 is LNHDA and CDR2 is SQIVND in the germline V gene (reference sequence). The CDR3 extends over 15 amino acids. The J segment lost 1 base and the V segment lost 3 bases, leaving 2 bases of the junction unmatched. The CDR3 DNA reads as TGTGCCAGTAGTATTCGGACAGGGAGCAATCAGCCCCAGCATTTT. The encoded protein is CASSIRTGSNQPQHF.

The V gene is TRBV9, the J gene TRBJ2-5; 10 bases fit TRBD2. CDR3 length: 15 amino acids. CDR1 and CDR2 from the germline V gene are SGDLS and YYNGEE. The V segment lost 4 bases and the J segment 0 bases; nucleotides outside the gene matches: 3. CDR3 protein: CASSTSGGDQETQYF. The DNA of the CDR3 is TGTGCCAGCAGCACGAGCGGGGGGGACCAAGAGACCCAGTACTTC.

This chain connects TRBV5-6 to TRBJ2-5; 11 bases line up with TRBD2. The CDR3 is 19 amino acids. V gave up 4 bases and J gave up 2 bases; unmatched junction bases: 16. From germline, CDR1 is SGHDT and CDR2 YYEEEE. The CDR3 is CASSLPVASGRSRQETQYF. The CDR3 DNA is TGTGCCAGCAGCCTCCCAGTGGCTAGCGGGAGGTCCAGGCAAGAGACCCAGTACTTC.

This clone has just one count. The chain joins TRBV28 to TRBJ2-7, with TRBD1 identical over 7 bases. V shed 6 bases and J 6 bases; nucleotides not matched to a gene: 8. Germline CDR1 and CDR2: MDHEN and SYDVKM. There are 13 residues in the CDR3. The CDR3 DNA follows: TGTGCCAGCAGCTTGATAGGACAGGCCGAGCAGTACTTC. Protein: CASSLIGQAEQYF. The full variable domain, rest sourced from reference TRBV28 and TRBJ2-7, is DVKVTQSSRYLVKRTGEKVFLECVQDMDHENMFWYRQDPGLGLRLIYFSYDVKMKEKGDIPEGYSVSREKKERFSLILESASTNQTSMYLCASSLIGQAEQYFGPGTRLTVT.

CDR3 DNA sequence: TGTGCCAGCACCGATCAGGGTTACACCTTC. This translates into CASTDQGYTF. The chain combines TRBV2 with TRBJ1-2; a possible D gene is TRBD1 (5 bases). The germline V gene has CDR1 SNHLY and CDR2 FYNNEI. This CDR3 has 10 residues. The V gene lost 7 bases and the J gene lost 11 bases, with 11 bases spanning the gap.

The CDR3 region has the DNA TGTGCCAGCAGCTTCGGACTAGCGGGCCAAGAGACCCAGTACTTC. This codes for CASSFGLAGQETQYF. V and J are TRBV5-4 and TRBJ2-5; 11 nucleotides agree with TRBD2. In germline, CDR1 is SGHNT, CDR2 YYREEE (reference sequence). J was trimmed by 1 base and V by 2 bases; bases with no gene match: 1. The CDR3 is 15 residues long.

The CDR3, as DNA: TGTGCCAGCAGCAGCGGGATCTCCTACGAGCAGTACTTC. Translated: CASSSGISYEQYF. J is TRBJ2-7 and V is TRBV7-9; 7 bases line up with TRBD2. With V trimmed by 5 bases and J by 0 bases, 1 base remained unmatched. The CDR3 is made up of 13 amino acids. Germline assignment: CDR1 SEHNR and CDR2 FQNEAQ (reference sequence).

This chain connects TRBV19 to TRBJ2-3; 12 bases align to TRBD2. From germline, CDR1 is LNHDA and CDR2 SQIVND (reference sequence). This CDR3 spans 17 amino acids. Trimming took 2 bases from V and 5 from J; bases not matched to a gene: 8. CDR3 bases: TGTGCCAGTAGTATATTGCTAGCGGGGGGGCCGGTAGATACGCAGTATTTT. This codes for CASSILLAGGPVDTQYF.

Details on this clone: The same CDR3 also results from other DNA sequences found in this sample. The rearrangement uses TRBV9 and TRBJ2-1, with D possibly being TRBD2 (5 bases). V lost 0 bases, J lost 3 bases, and 7 bases lay in between. In germline, CDR1 is SGDLS, CDR2 YYNGEE. CDR3 length equals 14 residues. CDR3 in amino acids: CASSVGGSYNEQFF. The CDR3 DNA reads TGTGCCAGCAGCGTAGGAGGGAGCTACAATGAGCAGTTCTTC.

The chain joins TRBV27 to TRBJ2-1, with 9 bases lining up with TRBD1. The CDR3 has 17 amino acids. J lost 6 bases, V lost 1 base, and 10 bases had no gene match. Germline CDR1 is MNHEY and CDR2 is SMNVEV (reference sequence). CDR3 sequence: CASSLLQGQGLVNEQFF. CDR3 DNA: TGTGCCAGCAGTTTATTACAGGGACAGGGATTAGTCAATGAGCAGTTCTTC.

The gene calls are TRBV7-2 and TRBJ2-7, with a possible D match to TRBD2 (5 bases). From germline, CDR1 is SGHTA and CDR2 FQGNSA. V shed 0 bases and J shed 2 bases, with 8 bases lying between them. The CDR3 spans 14 residues. CDR3 in amino acids: CASSLARETYEQYF. The CDR3, as DNA: TGTGCCAGCAGCTTAGCTCGGGAAACCTACGAGCAGTACTTC.

The CDR3 spells CASSSRDTNYGYTF. CDR3 DNA sequence: TGTGCCAGCTCTTCCCGGGACACCAACTATGGCTACACCTTC. The chain recombines TRBV19 with TRBJ1-2; tentatively, D is TRBD1 (6 bases). Germline loops: CDR1 LNHDA, CDR2 SQIVND (reference sequence). The CDR3 totals 14 residues. V was trimmed by 9 bases and J by 2 bases, leaving 16 bases between them.

There are a few counts of this clone. The chain employs TRBV4-3 and TRBJ1-3, with D uncertain. CDR1 and CDR2 (germline): LGHNA, YSLEER. CDR3 length: 16 amino acids. Trimming removed 0 bases at V and 0 bases at J, with 9 bases between. The CDR3 loop reads CASSQDRTVSGNTIYF. Written as DNA, the CDR3 is TGCGCCAGCAGCCAAGACCGAACAGTCTCTGGAAACACCATATATTTT.

The chain carries TRBV19 and TRBJ1-2, with TRBD1 identical over 10 bases. Germline CDR1 is LNHDA and CDR2 is SQIVND (reference sequence). V trimming: 4 bases; J trimming: 7 bases; junction bases outside the gene matches: 6. The CDR3 loop spans 14 amino acids. Here the CDR3 reads CASSRDRGRTGYTF. Written as DNA, the CDR3 is TGTGCCAGTAGTAGGGACAGGGGTAGGACTGGCTACACCTTC. The full variable domain, completed using reference TRBV19 and TRBJ1-2, is DGGITQSPKYLFRKEGQNVTLSCEQNLNHDAMYWYRQDPGQGLRLIYYSQIVNDFQKGDIAEGYSVSREKKESFPLTVTSAQKNPTAFYLCASSRDRGRTGYTFGSGTRLTVV.

This chain uses TRBV13 with TRBJ1-6; no firm D call. The CDR3 extends over 14 amino acids. In germline, CDR1 is PRHDT, CDR2 FYEKMQ (reference sequence). The germline V and J ends were trimmed by 6 bases and 7 bases, with 13 bases remaining between them. In nucleotides, the CDR3 is TGTGCCAGCAGTAACCGGACGGGAAATTCACCCCTCCACTTT. As protein: CASSNRTGNSPLHF.

The chain couples TRBV29-1 to TRBJ1-1; a weak D match, TRBD1 (5 bases). Between the trimmed V and J ends, which lost 3 bases and 2 bases, there was a span of 10 bases. The CDR3 spans 13 residues. The germline gives CDR1 SQVTM, CDR2 ANQGSEA. The chain's CDR3 is CSVDWGLNTEAFF. CDR3 sequence (DNA): TGCAGCGTTGATTGGGGCCTCAACACTGAAGCTTTCTTT.